This TCR beta chain was identified in a study of blood T cell repertoires in COVID-19. Turning to the study itself: Sources were T cells, B-cell-depleted T cells, or PBMCs; the material itself was cDNA or gDNA.

CDR1 and CDR2 from the germline V gene are SGHTA and FQGTGA. Deletions cut 3 bases from V and 5 bases from J, with 9 bases between. The length of the CDR3 is 13 residues. The authors' processing: Amplifying reference gene primers gave estimates of nucleated cell counts. TCRdb's table, derived via immunoSEQ multiplex PCR, lists solely in-frame clones and lacks some. The DNA was the basis for D and trimming; V, J and clone size are from that table. The sample has more than 140,000 clones, under 85% seen once. Sequencing was carried out using peripheral blood. The chain recombines TRBV7-3 with TRBJ2-3; D is possibly TRBD1 (6 bases). This clonotype originated in a human donor in a cohort sampled during active COVID-19. CDR3 sequence reads: CASSFQGQDTQYF. CDR3 DNA: TGTGCCAGCAGCTTCCAGGGGCAAGATACGCAGTATTTT.